Listed below are T cell receptor beta chains from one sample, sequenced in a study of T cell repertoires in cytomegalovirus infection. One entry per CDR3 protein results from TCRdb running MiXCR on the reads. Found here are roughly 320,000 distinct CDR3 sequences, over 7.5% of them singletons; the top ten hold around 4.1%. Sequencing was performed on PBMCs. The receptors stem from a human donor in good health (CMV status not recorded). Some clones in this sample may be carry-over from other donors' samples. Both conserved end residues are part of each CDR3. Each record gives: D gene, V gene, clone size, J gene, CDR3 DNA, CDR3 protein. The D gene is left open where the match is weak. Clone size is given for some rows only: seen once, a few or many times, or a class if the clone is expanded.

TRBD2	TRBV7-2	many	TRBJ2-5	TGTGCCAGCAGCTTAGGGGCCGGGACTAGCGGGGGGGCCTGGTACTTC	CASSLGAGTSGGAWYF
-	TRBV20-1	many	TRBJ2-7	TGCAGTGCTAGAGGCCGCGAATCCTACGAGCAGTACTTC	CSARGRESYEQYF
-	TRBV7-9	-	TRBJ2-2	TGTGCCAGCAGCTTTTTCGACGGGAGGAACACCGGGGAGCTGTTTTTT	CASSFFDGRNTGELFF
-	TRBV11-2	many	TRBJ2-7	TGTGCCAGCAGCCCTGAAAGCTACGAGCAGTACTTC	CASSPESYEQYF
TRBD1	TRBV6-6	-	TRBJ1-2	TGTGCCAGCAGTTACGGGCGACAGGGAGTCGGCGGCTACACCTTC	CASSYGRQGVGGYTF
TRBD1	TRBV28	many	TRBJ2-3	TGTGCCAGCAGTCTTGGGACAGAGAGTCTCACAGATACGCAGTATTTT	CASSLGTESLTDTQYF
-	TRBV7-6	many	TRBJ2-5	TGTGCCAGCAGCAAACCGAGGGGAGAGACCCAGTACTTC	CASSKPRGETQYF
-	TRBV7-2	many	TRBJ1-5	TGTGCCAGCAGCTTAGTTTCAGGGAGCAGCAATCAGCCCCAGCATTTT	CASSLVSGSSNQPQHF
TRBD2	TRBV7-3	many	TRBJ2-1	TGTGCCAGCAGCTCCCTCCGGGGGGGCGATGAGCAGTTCTTC	CASSSLRGGDEQFF
TRBD1	TRBV4-3	few	TRBJ1-1	TGCGCCAGCAGCCAAGATCTACAGGGGCTCACTGAAGCTTTCTTT	CASSQDLQGLTEAFF
-	TRBV4-2	few	TRBJ1-2	TGTGCCAGCAGCCCACAGGGATGGGACTATGGCTACACCTTC	CASSPQGWDYGYTF
-	TRBV27	many	TRBJ1-5	TGTGCCAGCAGTTCGGTATGGCTAACAGGGAGCAATCAGCCCCAGCATTTT	CASSSVWLTGSNQPQHF
-	TRBV7-6	few	TRBJ2-2	TGTGCCAGCAGTGGTTTTGAGTCCCTCTCCGGGGAGCTGTTTTTT	CASSGFESLSGELFF
-	TRBV7-6	few	TRBJ1-4	TGTGCCAGCAGCGGCGACAGGTCCGGAGAAAAACTGTTTTTT	CASSGDRSGEKLFF
-	TRBV19	-	TRBJ1-2	TGTGCCAGTAGTCCCCAGTTACTGGGGAACTATGGCTACACCTTC	CASSPQLLGNYGYTF
-	TRBV6-2/TRBV6-3	many	TRBJ2-3	TGTGCCAGCACCCTCCGGGACGGAATCACAGATACGCAGTATTTT	CASTLRDGITDTQYF
-	TRBV25-1	few	TRBJ2-1	TGTGCCAGCAGTTCGGGACAGGAGAGGTCTAGCGGAGTTACCCCGCCGCAGTTCTTC	CASSSGQERSSGVTPPQFF
TRBD2	TRBV20-1	-	TRBJ2-1	TGCAGTGCGCAACATAGCGGGGGGGGATACAATGAGCAGTTCTTC	CSAQHSGGGYNEQFF
-	TRBV6-6	-	TRBJ2-7	TGTGCCAGCAGTTACGTGACGGGACTCAGGCCCTACGAGCAGTACTTC	CASSYVTGLRPYEQYF
TRBD1	TRBV28	-	TRBJ1-5	TGTGCCAGCAGACGACAGGGCTCCCTTAATCAGCCCCAGCATTTT	CASRRQGSLNQPQHF
TRBD2	TRBV5-1	many	TRBJ2-5	TGCGCCAGCAGCTTGGGACTAGCGGGAGAAGAGACCCAGTACTTC	CASSLGLAGEETQYF
-	TRBV19	many	TRBJ2-3	TGTGCCAGTAGTGTTCAACATACGCAGTATTTT	CASSVQHTQYF
-	TRBV19	many	TRBJ1-5	TGTGCCAGCTCGCGGGGGGCAAGTGGCAATCAGCCCCAGCATTTT	CASSRGASGNQPQHF
TRBD1	TRBV4-3	many	TRBJ2-7	TGCGCCAGCAGCCTCCGACAGGGAAGTGTCTACGAGCAGTACTTC	CASSLRQGSVYEQYF
-	TRBV7-9	-	TRBJ2-3	TGTGCCAGCTCGTGGGTACGAGGGACAGATACGCAGTATTTT	CASSWVRGTDTQYF
TRBD1	TRBV7-2	many	TRBJ1-1	TGTGCCAGCAGCTCGGACAGGGTTAGTGGGGAAGCTTTCTTT	CASSSDRVSGEAFF
-	TRBV19	few	TRBJ1-2	TGTGCCAGTACCGGATTGGGCTCTGGTGACTATGGCTACACCTTC	CASTGLGSGDYGYTF
TRBD2	TRBV7-6	-	TRBJ2-7	TGTGCCAGCAGCTTAGCGCAGGGGACACTAGCGGGAGGCGAGCAGTACTTC	CASSLAQGTLAGGEQYF
TRBD1	TRBV4-1	many	TRBJ2-1	TGCGCCAGCAGCCAAGACGACAGGGCGACCTACAATGAGCAGTTCTTC	CASSQDDRATYNEQFF
-	TRBV28	many	TRBJ1-2	TGTGCTTCACAATCCAACTATGGCTACACCTTC	CASQSNYGYTF
TRBD2	TRBV11-2	many	TRBJ2-3	TGTGCCAGCAGCCAAGAGGGACTAGCTGCAGATACGCAGTATTTT	CASSQEGLAADTQYF
-	TRBV7-2	many	TRBJ1-1	TGTGCCAGCAGCTTAGCGGGGACGGAGCCTTTCTTT	CASSLAGTEPFF
TRBD1	TRBV7-9	few	TRBJ2-7	TGTGCCAGCAGCTCCACCAGCCGACAGGGATCCGAGCAGTACTTC	CASSSTSRQGSEQYF
-	TRBV6-7	-	TRBJ1-5	TGTGCCAGCAGTTTTGGCCTAGCCCAGCATTTT	CASSFGLAQHF
TRBD1	TRBV7-2	many	TRBJ1-2	TGTGCCAGCAGCTTAGCAGGGGGCGCAGGATATGGCTACACCTTC	CASSLAGGAGYGYTF
-	TRBV7-2	-	TRBJ1-5	TGTGCCAGCAGCAAGGGACGGATCGTTAGCAATCAGCCCCAGCATTTT	CASSKGRIVSNQPQHF
-	TRBV7-9	-	TRBJ2-5	TGTGCCAGCAGCTTAGGGGCAGGGCCAGAGACCCAGTACTTC	CASSLGAGPETQYF
-	TRBV19	few	TRBJ1-2	TGTGCCAGTACCCTGACTCGGGGCCTAAACTATGGCTACACCTTC	CASTLTRGLNYGYTF
-	TRBV5-1	-	TRBJ1-2	TGCGCCAGCAGCTTGTCGGCGGGGGGCGCCGATGGCTACACCTTC	CASSLSAGGADGYTF
-	TRBV7-2	many	TRBJ1-4	TGTGCCAGCAGCTCCTCGGGGGGCGCGGGGGAAAAACTGTTTTTT	CASSSSGGAGEKLFF
-	TRBV4-2	few	TRBJ1-1	TGTGCCAGCAGCCGAGGGTCGGGGGACACTGAAGCTTTCTTT	CASSRGSGDTEAFF
-	TRBV6-6	-	TRBJ2-7	TGTGCCAGCAGTTCCCCTCGTCAGGAATTCTACAAGCAGTACTTC	CASSSPRQEFYKQYF
TRBD1	TRBV12-3/TRBV12-4	many	TRBJ1-6	TGTGCCAGCAGCCTGGACAGGGGGCGGCGGAATTCACCCCTCCACTTT	CASSLDRGRRNSPLHF
-	TRBV7-2	many	TRBJ1-4	TGTGCCAGCAGCGAGGGGACAAAAAGGAGTGGTGAAAAACTGTTTTTT	CASSEGTKRSGEKLFF
-	TRBV7-6	-	TRBJ1-5	TGTGCCAGCAGCTCTATGCTCAGCAATCAGCCCCAGCATTTT	CASSSMLSNQPQHF
-	TRBV23-1	-	TRBJ2-7	TGCGCCAGCAGTCGATCGGCCCCACATATCTACGAGCAGTACTTC	CASSRSAPHIYEQYF
-	TRBV6-6	-	TRBJ1-1	TGTGCCAGCAGTTTCTTGGCGGGACAGAACACTGAAGCTTTCTTT	CASSFLAGQNTEAFF
-	TRBV4-3	few	TRBJ1-1	TGCGCCAGCAGCCATGAATACATCATTCAGAACACTGAAGCTTTCTTT	CASSHEYIIQNTEAFF
TRBD2	TRBV7-2	many	TRBJ2-3	TGTGCCAGCAGCTTAGGAGGGGTTAGCGGGAGTAGATCAGATACGCAGTATTTT	CASSLGGVSGSRSDTQYF
TRBD1	TRBV7-9	many	TRBJ1-1	TGTGCCAGCAGCTTAAACAGGGGCCCCTCTGGTTTCAACACTGAAGCTTTCTTT	CASSLNRGPSGFNTEAFF
-	TRBV7-3	many	TRBJ2-2	TGTGCCAGCAGCTTAACCGGGGTCGGGCGGATAAACACCGGGGAGCTGTTTTTT	CASSLTGVGRINTGELFF
-	TRBV25-1	-	TRBJ2-2	TGTGCCAGCACGCAGATAGGGACTACCGGGGAGCTGTTTTTT	CASTQIGTTGELFF
TRBD1	TRBV7-2	many	TRBJ1-4	TGTGCCAGCAGCCCACAGGGGGCCTTTAATGAAAAACTGTTTTTT	CASSPQGAFNEKLFF